The 10 T cell receptor beta chains reported below all come from one sample, sequenced in a study of blood T cell repertoires in COVID-19. Sequencing was performed with immunoSEQ multiplex PCR; in TCRdb, only in-frame clones are kept and a portion is missing. The repertoire holds around 200,000 clones, roughly 89% seen once, with about 4% in the top ten. Sequencing was done on a sample of PBMCs or T cells enriched from blood (not recorded which). These receptors all stem from a woman between 40 and 50 years old with acute COVID-19.

The rearrangement links TRBV5-4 to TRBJ2-7; 8 nucleotides align to TRBD1. Trimming removed 4 bases from V and 4 bases from J; junction bases left unmatched: 10. Germline CDR1 and CDR2: SGHNT and YYREEE (reference sequence). The CDR3 consists of 15 residues. The CDR3 spells CASSRMTGATYEQYF. The CDR3 DNA sequence: TGTGCCAGCAGCAGAATGACAGGGGCGACATACGAGCAGTACTTC.

The chain employs TRBV7-8 and TRBJ2-5, with a possible D match to TRBD2 (5 bases). Germline lookup yields CDR1 SGHVS and CDR2 FQNEAQ. V was trimmed by 2 bases and J by 5 bases, leaving 18 bases between them. The CDR3 has 16 amino acids. CDR3 protein: CASSLIRTLARETQYF. The CDR3 nucleotides are TGTGCCAGCAGCTTAATCCGGACTCTAGCCAGGGAGACCCAGTACTTC.

The chain employs TRBV7-9 and TRBJ1-2; D is undetermined. The CDR3 is 13 amino acids. The V and J ends lost 1 base and 2 bases respectively, with 5 bases between them. CDR1 is SEHNR, CDR2 FQNEAQ, per germline (reference sequence). The CDR3 nucleotides read TGTGCCAGCAGCTTAGACAGCAACTATGGCTACACCTTC. Amino acid sequence: CASSLDSNYGYTF.

The chain has TRBV27 and TRBJ2-1; 15 positions agree with TRBD2. From germline, CDR1 is MNHEY and CDR2 SMNVEV (reference sequence). The CDR3 covers 15 residues. V gave up 6 bases and J gave up 7 bases; unmatched junction bases: 4. Written as DNA, the CDR3 is TGTGCCAGCAGCCCCGGACTAGCGGGGGGGAATGAGCAGTTCTTC. It yields the protein CASSPGLAGGNEQFF.

The chain uses TRBV18 and TRBJ1-1; D is perhaps TRBD1 (6 bases). With 4 bases removed from V and 5 bases from J, the gap between germline ends came to 17 bases. The germline gives CDR1 KGHSH, CDR2 LQKENI. CDR3 length: 15 amino acids. Here the CDR3 DNA reads TGTGCCAGCTCACAGGACAGCGGGATGGAGACTGAAGCTTTCTTT. It specifies CASSQDSGMETEAFF.

The CDR3 sequence: CASSFQGAATEAFF. CDR3 DNA sequence: TGTGCCAGCAGCTTTCAGGGGGCGGCCACTGAAGCTTTCTTT. The rearrangement links TRBV6-5 to TRBJ1-1, with 8 bases lining up with TRBD1. Per germline, CDR1 MNHEY and CDR2 SVGAGI. V shed 6 bases, J shed 4 bases, and the junction held 7 bases outside the gene matches. CDR3 length: 14 residues.

DNA for the CDR3: TGCGCCAGCAGCTTTAGCGGGGGGAGCACAGATACGCAGTATTTT. It translates to CASSFSGGSTDTQYF. The chain couples TRBV5-1 to TRBJ2-3, with 10 bases aligning to TRBD2. The CDR3 spans 15 residues. The V and J ends lost 2 bases and 0 bases, in that order; junction bases with no gene match: 0. Germline-derived CDR1 and CDR2 are SGHRS and YFSETQ.

The CDR3 DNA reads as TGTGCCAGCAGTTTGAGCGGGGGATCGGATACGCAGTATTTT. The encoded protein is CASSLSGGSDTQYF. The chain carries TRBV6-5 and TRBJ2-3; 8 nucleotides agree with TRBD2. The ends lost 4 bases at V and 6 bases at J; junction bases unmatched: 6. This CDR3 has 14 residues. CDR1 and CDR2 from the germline V gene are MNHEY and SVGAGI.

The genes are TRBV5-4 and TRBJ1-1, with 7 bases lining up with TRBD1. Germline CDR1 reads SGHNT; CDR2 reads YYREEE (reference sequence). V trimming: 0 bases; J trimming: 4 bases; junction bases outside the gene matches: 3. There are 14 residues in the CDR3. The CDR3 nucleotides read TGTGCCAGCAGCTTGGAATGGGACAGCACTGAAGCTTTCTTT. It yields the protein CASSLEWDSTEAFF. Supplemented by reference TRBV5-4 and TRBJ1-1, the full variable domain reads ETGVTQSPTHLIKTRGQQVTLRCSSQSGHNTVSWYQQALGQGPQFIFQYYREEENGRGNFPPRFSGLQFPNYSSELNVNALELDDSALYLCASSLEWDSTEAFFGQGTRLTVV.

This chain links TRBV11-1 with TRBJ1-1; D might be TRBD1 (6 bases). The germline V and J ends were trimmed by 6 bases and 4 bases, with 21 bases remaining between them. From germline, CDR1 is SGHAT and CDR2 FQDESV (reference sequence). The CDR3 has 16 residues. DNA of the CDR3: TGTGCCAGCAGAAACAGGGAGGGATCCCTGAGCACTGAAGCTTTCTTT. Translated: CASRNREGSLSTEAFF.